Listed below are T cell receptor beta chains from one sample, sequenced in a study of cytomegalovirus exposure and HLA in healthy donors. Profiling relied on immunoSEQ multiplex PCR, and the TCRdb table lists in-frame clones only, not all of them. Of under 200,000 clones listed, approximately 78% are singletons. Sequencing was performed on PBMCs. These receptors all stem from a woman aged 25 to 45 in good health and CMV-seronegative. Both conserved end residues are part of each CDR3. A D gene is named only where the DNA matches it firmly. The size field is filled for only some rows; it gives once, few, many or a size class.

len	abundance	d_gene	v_gene	j_gene	CDR3nt	CDR3aa
13	-	-	TRBV10-1	TRBJ2-5	TGCGCCAGCAGTGAGTCAGTCGGTGAGACCCAGTACTTC	CASSESVGETQYF
15	-	TRBD1	TRBV6-4	TRBJ1-4	TGTGCCAGCAGTAACCGGACAGGGATAATGGAAAAACTGTTTTTT	CASSNRTGIMEKLFF
13	-	-	TRBV10-3	TRBJ2-7	TGTGCCATCAGTGAGTCGCCGGGGTACGAGCAGTACTTC	CAISESPGYEQYF
15	-	TRBD1	TRBV6-1	TRBJ1-2	TGTGCCAGCAGCCCAAGAGGGGGCGACGGCTATGGCTACACCTTC	CASSPRGGDGYGYTF
15	-	TRBD1	TRBV4-2	TRBJ1-2	TGTGCCAGCAGCCAAGAATCGGGACAGCCCTATGGCTACACCTTC	CASSQESGQPYGYTF
16	-	TRBD1	TRBV28	TRBJ1-1	TGTGCCAGCAGTTCGCCATGGGACAGCTTGAACACTGAAGCTTTCTTT	CASSSPWDSLNTEAFF
14	-	TRBD1	TRBV28	TRBJ1-2	TGTGCCAGCAGTTTACCCCAGGGGGCGCGGGGCTACACCTTC	CASSLPQGARGYTF
14	-	TRBD2	TRBV5-1	TRBJ2-5	TGCGCCAGCAGCTTCTCAGGCAGCGGGGAGGCCCAGTACTTC	CASSFSGSGEAQYF
12	-	TRBD1	TRBV6-5	TRBJ1-2	TGTGCCAGCAGAACAGGGGGCTATGGCTACACCTTC	CASRTGGYGYTF
13	-	-	TRBV2	TRBJ1-5	TGTGCCAGCAGTGAGGGGGCTCCGTCGACCCAGCATTTT	CASSEGAPSTQHF
15	-	TRBD2	TRBV5-1	TRBJ2-1	TGCGCCACCGGGGGTGGGACTAACAATTACAATGAGCAGTTCTTC	CATGGGTNNYNEQFF
14	-	-	TRBV6-5	TRBJ2-2	TGTGCCAGCAGTCCCCAGGGGCGTAGCGGGGAGCTGTTTTTT	CASSPQGRSGELFF
14	-	TRBD1	TRBV5-1	TRBJ2-7	TGCGCCAGCAGCCGGGACAGGGATTTCGACGAGCAGTACTTC	CASSRDRDFDEQYF
13	-	-	TRBV5-1	TRBJ2-5	TGTGCCAGCAGCCCTCAGAACCAAGAGACCCAGTACTTC	CASSPQNQETQYF
16	-	TRBD1	TRBV15	TRBJ2-7	TGTGCCACCAGCAGAGACAGGGGGTTATACTCCTACGAGCAGTACTTC	CATSRDRGLYSYEQYF
15	-	-	TRBV19	TRBJ1-5	TGTGCCAGTAGGGCCTGGGCCGCGGGTCATCAGCCCCAGCATTTT	CASRAWAAGHQPQHF
13	few	TRBD1	TRBV27	TRBJ1-5	TGTGCCAGCAGTCGGACAGGGAATCAGCCCCAGCATTTT	CASSRTGNQPQHF
15	-	-	TRBV9	TRBJ2-7	TGTGCCAGCAGCGTAGATAGCGGCCTCTCCTACGAGCAGTACTTC	CASSVDSGLSYEQYF
12	-	-	TRBV11-2	TRBJ1-1	TGTGCCAGCAGCTTCTTAGAAACTGAAGCTTTCTTT	CASSFLETEAFF
15	few	-	TRBV9	TRBJ2-2	TGTGCCAGCAGCTCTCAGGGAAGGAACACCGGGGAGCTGTTTTTT	CASSSQGRNTGELFF
17	-	TRBD2	TRBV27	TRBJ2-7	TGTGCCAGCAGCCCCAAGCCCGGGAGGGTAAGACTCTACGAGCAGTACTTC	CASSPKPGRVRLYEQYF
14	-	-	TRBV2	TRBJ2-1	TGTGCCAGCTTTTGGGACACCTCCTACAATGAGCAGTTCTTC	CASFWDTSYNEQFF
16	-	TRBD2	TRBV11-2	TRBJ2-3	TGTGCCAGCAGCTTAGCCGGACTAGCGGGGGGGCGTGGGCAGTATTTT	CASSLAGLAGGRGQYF
16	once	TRBD2	TRBV11-3	TRBJ2-1	TGTGCCAGCAGCTTAGGTAGTAGCGGGAACGGCTATGAGCAGTTCTTC	CASSLGSSGNGYEQFF
16	-	-	TRBV19	TRBJ1-5	TGTGCCAGTAACCAATCCCCCCGACAGGTAAATCAGCCCCAGCATTTT	CASNQSPRQVNQPQHF
11	-	-	TRBV20-1	TRBJ1-1	TGCAGTGCGGACACGTGGGCTGAAGCTTTCTTT	CSADTWAEAFF
15	-	TRBD1	TRBV19	TRBJ1-2	TGTGCCAGTAGAAGGACAGGGGAGCGGACCTATGGCTACACCTTC	CASRRTGERTYGYTF
13	-	TRBD1	TRBV30	TRBJ2-7	TGTGCCTGGAGTGTAGACAGGGGGTACGAGCAGTACTTC	CAWSVDRGYEQYF
16	many	-	TRBV28	TRBJ1-1	TGTGCCAGCAGTTTTAAGGGGTTGCGGGGAAACACTGAAGCTTTCTTT	CASSFKGLRGNTEAFF
19	-	TRBD2	TRBV5-1	TRBJ2-5	TGCGCCAGCAGCTTGGGCGGCCGATTGGGAGCGGGAGCGTTGGAGACCCAGTACTTC	CASSLGGRLGAGALETQYF
17	-	-	TRBV7-9	TRBJ2-3	TGTGCCAGCAGCTTAGCGACGGTCAGGGATCGTACAGATACGCAGTATTTT	CASSLATVRDRTDTQYF
12	-	-	TRBV7-9	TRBJ2-7	TGTGCCAGCAGCACGGACACTACCGGAGCGTACTTC	CASSTDTTGAYF
13	-	-	TRBV18	TRBJ2-3	TGTGCCAGCTCACTTCCAGGGCCAGATACGCAGTATTTT	CASSLPGPDTQYF
16	-	TRBD1	TRBV5-1	TRBJ2-3	TGCGCCAGCAGCCTCATTACAGGGGGCAAAACAGATACGCAGTATTTT	CASSLITGGKTDTQYF
13	-	-	TRBV2	TRBJ1-1	TGTGCCAGCAGACTAACAGGGAACACTGAAGCTTTCTTT	CASRLTGNTEAFF
15	-	TRBD1	TRBV5-1	TRBJ1-2	TGCGCCAGCAGCTCCCAACCGGGACAGAACTATGGCTACACCTTC	CASSSQPGQNYGYTF
14	-	TRBD2	TRBV5-1	TRBJ2-3	TGCGCCAGCAGCTTGACAGCGGGAACCGATACGCAGTATTTT	CASSLTAGTDTQYF
13	-	-	TRBV6-5	TRBJ1-1	TGTGCCAGCAGTTACGGTAATAGCGCTGAAGCTTTCTTT	CASSYGNSAEAFF
11	few	TRBD1	TRBV10-2	TRBJ1-2	TGCGCCAGTACAGGACAGGGTGGCTACACCTTC	CASTGQGGYTF
19	-	-	TRBV12-5	TRBJ2-2	TGTGCTAGTGGTTTGCCTAACGACCAGGAGGGGTGGGACACCGGGGAGCTGTTTTTT	CASGLPNDQEGWDTGELFF
14	-	-	TRBV2	TRBJ2-7	TGTGCCAGCAGTTTCCGGACTACTACCTACGAGCAGTACTTC	CASSFRTTTYEQYF
17	-	-	TRBV4-1	TRBJ2-1	TGCGCCAGCAGCCGAAGCCCACGGGGTAGCGGTTACAATGAGCAGTTCTTC	CASSRSPRGSGYNEQFF
14	once	-	TRBV6-1	TRBJ1-5	TGTGCCAGCAGTAGGGGGAATAGCAATCAGCCCCAGCATTTT	CASSRGNSNQPQHF
15	-	TRBD2	TRBV19	TRBJ2-1	TGTGCCAGTAGACCAGCGGGGGGACCTTACAATGAGCAGTTCTTC	CASRPAGGPYNEQFF
15	-	-	TRBV9	TRBJ2-3	TGTGCCAGCACCGGCGGGGAAATAAGCACAGATACGCAGTATTTT	CASTGGEISTDTQYF
15	-	TRBD2	TRBV6-1	TRBJ2-7	TGTGCCAGCAGCTCCGGGGGGGCCCGTGGCTACGAGCAGTACTTC	CASSSGGARGYEQYF
14	-	-	TRBV6-5	TRBJ2-7	TGTGCCAGCAGGAGGGGGACACAGTCACGGGAGCAGTACTTC	CASRRGTQSREQYF
15	-	-	TRBV15	TRBJ1-4	TGTGCCACCAGCAGAGATGGGCGAACTAATGAAAAACTGTTTTTT	CATSRDGRTNEKLFF
13	-	-	TRBV11-3	TRBJ2-5	TGTGCCAGCAGCTTATCCATCCAAGAGACCCAGTACTTC	CASSLSIQETQYF